This T cell receptor (beta chain) was identified in a study of T cell responses to AZD1222 COVID-19 vaccine. Trimming pared 6 bases from V and 4 bases from J, leaving 9 bases between. Germline V lookup: CDR1 MNHNS, CDR2 SASEGT. There are 13 residues in the CDR3. Profiling relied on immunoSEQ multiplex PCR, and the TCRdb table lists in-frame clones only, not all of them. The sample holds more than 35,000 clones, around 80% seen once. This receptor was obtained from an adult who received the MenACWY meningococcal vaccine as a control. J is TRBJ2-2 and V is TRBV6-1, with D unclear. The sample consisted of peripheral blood, taken 28 days after the second dose of the MenACWY control vaccine. The CDR3: CASSPTPTGELFF. CDR3 nucleotides: TGTGCCAGCAGCCCCACTCCCACCGGGGAGCTGTTTTTT.